This record covers a single TCR beta chain. The CDR3 is made up of 16 amino acids. The ends were cut back, 1 base at V and 1 base at J, with 11 bases in the middle. From germline, CDR1 is SGHNT and CDR2 YENEEA. This specimen comes from a study of CD8 T cells in Susac syndrome. As for the study in general: Blood was drawn from patients with Susac syndrome. At that point, they were therapy-naive, on corticosteroids, or on intravenous immunoglobulin alone.

Reverse transcription of roughly 0.5 to 1 ug RNA was performed with random hexamers. TCR beta CDR3 was amplified by immunoSEQ multiplex PCR. This amplification extended across 54 Vbeta and 13 Jbeta segments. TCRdb called the immunoSEQ multiplex PCR reads again in MiXCR, with one record for every CDR3 protein. Of about 190,000 distinct CDR3 sequences in the sample, about 94% were seen once. The clonotype originates from a human donor with Susac syndrome. This rearrangement joins TRBV11-3 to TRBJ2-1, with a tentative D call TRBD1 (6 bases). The sample taken for sequencing was CD4+ T cells from PBMCs. For the CDR3, the DNA is TGTGCCAGCAGCTTAGGTGTGGGGGCTTCCTACAATGAGCAGTTCTTC. Translated, it gives CASSLGVGASYNEQFF.